These T cell receptor beta chains were read from a single sample in a study of blood T cell repertoires in COVID-19. Profiled with immunoSEQ multiplex PCR; TCRdb holds only in-frame clones, not every one. This table has 25,000 to 35,000 clones, around 85% appearing once. Sequenced input: peripheral blood. The receptors were sampled from a human donor in a cohort sampled during active COVID-19. Each CDR3 is given with its conserved first and last residue. D genes are given only for firm matches. Not all rows give a size; the values are once, few, many and, for expanded clones, a class.

size,V,J,D,DNA,CDR3
-,TRBV3-1/TRBV3-2,TRBJ2-5,TRBD1,TGTGCCAGCAGCCAGGGACAGGGGACCGGGACCCAGTACTTC,CASSQGQGTGTQYF
-,TRBV9,TRBJ2-1,-,TGTGCCAGCAGTATGGACAGTAGCTCCTACAATGAGCAGTTCTTC,CASSMDSSSYNEQFF
-,TRBV6-6,TRBJ1-2,-,TGTGCCAGCAGAGAGACAGACTATGGCTACACCTTC,CASRETDYGYTF
-,TRBV2,TRBJ2-6,TRBD1,TGTGCCAGCAGTTCCGGGACAGCGGACTCCTCTGGGGCCAACGTCCTGACTTTC,CASSSGTADSSGANVLTF
-,TRBV23-1,TRBJ1-4,TRBD1,TGCGCCAGCAACCCGGGACAGGGAATTGTTTGGGAAAAACTGTTTTTT,CASNPGQGIVWEKLFF
-,TRBV18,TRBJ2-7,TRBD2,TGTGCCAGCTCACCACTAGCGGGAGGAGAAGGGGAGCAGTACTTC,CASSPLAGGEGEQYF
-,TRBV24-1,TRBJ2-1,TRBD2,TGTGCCACCAGTGATGCCCTAGCGGTCTCCTACAATGAGCAGTTCTTC,CATSDALAVSYNEQFF
-,TRBV28,TRBJ2-4,-,TGTGCCAGCAGTTTCACAGGAACCCAAAACATTCAGTACTTC,CASSFTGTQNIQYF
-,TRBV7-9,TRBJ1-1,-,TGTGCCAGCAGCTTAGTAGGGCAGGGGAACACTGAAGCTTTCTTT,CASSLVGQGNTEAFF
-,TRBV27,TRBJ2-7,-,TGTGCCAGCAGTTTAACCGGGGGACCTCCCGAGCAGTACTTC,CASSLTGGPPEQYF
-,TRBV19,TRBJ2-1,-,TGTGCCAGTAGTATAAATCCGATGGCGGGGCAGTTCTTC,CASSINPMAGQFF
-,TRBV5-8,TRBJ2-3,TRBD1,TGTGCCAGCAGCCCACTGGGGACAGACACAGATACGCAGTATTTT,CASSPLGTDTDTQYF
-,TRBV2,TRBJ1-2,TRBD1,TGTGCCAACCTAGGGGGCGTGGGCTATGGCTACACCTTC,CANLGGVGYGYTF
-,TRBV6-5,TRBJ2-1,TRBD2,TGTGCCAGCAGAGGTAGCGGGGTTGGTGGTGAGCAGTTCTTC,CASRGSGVGGEQFF
-,TRBV29-1,TRBJ2-5,TRBD1,TGCAGCGTTGGAACAGGGGAAGGGACCCAGTACTTC,CSVGTGEGTQYF
few,TRBV18,TRBJ2-1,-,TGTGCCAGCTCACCCCCTTTAGACCAGGGGAATGCCTACAATGAGCAGTTCTTC,CASSPPLDQGNAYNEQFF
-,TRBV3-1/TRBV3-2,TRBJ2-7,-,TGTGCCAGCAGCCAAGGGTTAGGGAGGCACGAGCAGTACTTC,CASSQGLGRHEQYF
once,TRBV27,TRBJ1-4,-,TGTGCCAGCAGTTTAGGTTGGACAGCAGAAAAACTGTTTTTT,CASSLGWTAEKLFF
-,TRBV23-1,TRBJ2-5,-,TGCGCCAGCAGTCCCCGGCGGGGTCCGGAAGAGACCCAGTACTTC,CASSPRRGPEETQYF
-,TRBV28,TRBJ2-3,-,TGTGCCAGCAGTTTCCTTAGCGGCACAGATACGCAGTATTTT,CASSFLSGTDTQYF
-,TRBV5-8,TRBJ2-5,-,TGTGCCAGCAGCTTGGACAGTAAAGAGACCCAGTACTTC,CASSLDSKETQYF
once,TRBV7-8,TRBJ2-7,-,TGTGCCAGCAGCTCGCAAGACGGAGCCGGGCAGTACTTC,CASSSQDGAGQYF
-,TRBV5-1,TRBJ1-1,-,TGCGCCAGCAGCTTGGATCCGGCGGACACTGAAGCTTTCTTT,CASSLDPADTEAFF
-,TRBV18,TRBJ1-6,TRBD1,TGTGCCAGCTCACCTGGACAGGGTAACTCACCCCTCCACTTT,CASSPGQGNSPLHF
-,TRBV6-5,TRBJ2-4,TRBD2,TGTGCCAGCAGTCGCCTCGAAGCGGGAGAAAACATTCAGTACTTC,CASSRLEAGENIQYF
-,TRBV12-5,TRBJ2-7,-,TGTGCTAGTGGCAAGTCTACCGGGACATTAATATCTCACGAGCAGTACTTC,CASGKSTGTLISHEQYF
-,TRBV28,TRBJ2-7,-,TGTGCCAGCAGTTCCGGGTTTTACTCCTACGAGCAGTACTTC,CASSSGFYSYEQYF
once,TRBV18,TRBJ2-7,TRBD1,TGTGCCAGCTCACCCGGGACAGGGACCCTCGAGCAGTACTTC,CASSPGTGTLEQYF
-,TRBV4-1,TRBJ2-3,TRBD2,TGCGCCAGCAAGAGGTCCGGGACTAGCCTCCAAGCGGGGACAGATACGCAGTATTTT,CASKRSGTSLQAGTDTQYF
-,TRBV28,TRBJ1-5,-,TGTGCCAGCAATCCAGGCCTTAATCAGCCCCAGCATTTT,CASNPGLNQPQHF
-,TRBV7-3,TRBJ1-2,TRBD1,TGTGCCAGCAGCCCAAGGGGGCAGGGAGGTGGCTACACCTTC,CASSPRGQGGGYTF
-,TRBV5-5,TRBJ1-2,-,TGTGCCAGCAGCTTGGAGCAGGGAACATATGGCTACACCTTC,CASSLEQGTYGYTF
-,TRBV9,TRBJ1-5,-,TGTGCCAGCAGCGCCTCAGGTAGCAATCAGCCCCAGCATTTT,CASSASGSNQPQHF
-,TRBV5-4,TRBJ2-3,-,TGTGCCAGCAGCCCTAGGAGAACGGAGCCGAGGTCAGATACGCAGTATTTT,CASSPRRTEPRSDTQYF
-,TRBV19,TRBJ1-5,-,TGTGCCAGTAGTATAGCAGGGCGACAGCCCCAGCATTTT,CASSIAGRQPQHF
-,TRBV11-2,TRBJ2-2,TRBD2,TGTGCCAGCAGCTTCGGGGGGTTAGGCACCGGGGAGCTGTTTTTT,CASSFGGLGTGELFF
-,TRBV11-2,TRBJ2-7,-,TGTGCCAGCAGCCCAGGGGTTACTCCTCAGACGGACACATACGAGCAGTACTTC,CASSPGVTPQTDTYEQYF
-,TRBV5-6,TRBJ1-6,-,TGTGCCAGCAGCTTGAGGAGTTCACCCCTCCACTTT,CASSLRSSPLHF
-,TRBV7-9,TRBJ2-1,TRBD1,TGTGCCAGCAACTATCCGGGACAGGGGGGGAATGAGCAGTTCTTC,CASNYPGQGGNEQFF
-,TRBV6-5,TRBJ1-1,TRBD1,TGTGCCGCTGGTCAGGGGGCTCTAAAAGCTTTCTTT,CAAGQGALKAFF